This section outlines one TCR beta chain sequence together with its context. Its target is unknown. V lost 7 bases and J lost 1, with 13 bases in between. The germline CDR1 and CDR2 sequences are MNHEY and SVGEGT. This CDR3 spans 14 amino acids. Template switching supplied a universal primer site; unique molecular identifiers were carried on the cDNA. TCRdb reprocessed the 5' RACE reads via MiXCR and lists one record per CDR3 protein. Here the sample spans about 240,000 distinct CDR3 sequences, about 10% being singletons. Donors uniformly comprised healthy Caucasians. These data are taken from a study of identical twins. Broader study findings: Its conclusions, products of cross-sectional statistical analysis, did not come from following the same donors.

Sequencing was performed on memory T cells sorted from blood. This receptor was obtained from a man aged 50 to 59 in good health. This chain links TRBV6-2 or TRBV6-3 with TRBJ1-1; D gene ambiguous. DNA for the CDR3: TGTGCCAGCAACCGGTATCGGTGGAACACTGAAGCTTTCTTT. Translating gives CASNRYRWNTEAFF.